Listed below are T cell receptor beta chains from one sample, sequenced in a study of blood T cell repertoires in COVID-19. TCRdb keeps only in-frame clones here, not all; method: immunoSEQ multiplex PCR. The table shows fewer than 200,000 clones, with roughly 85% occurring only once. Sequenced input: peripheral blood. The receptors derive from a woman aged 55 to 70 with COVID-19, enrolled during active disease. Each CDR3 is given with its conserved first and last residue. The D gene is left open where the match is weak. Clone size is not always given. Where it is, it says once, few, many or a class for expanded clones.

j_call,clone_size,v_call,d_call,cdr3_nt,cdr3_aa
TRBJ1-4,NA,TRBV2,NA,TGTGCCAGCAGTGGGAGAGGGGGAAACGAAAAACTGTTTTTT,CASSGRGGNEKLFF
TRBJ2-7,NA,TRBV14,NA,TGTGCCAGCAGCCACGGCTACGAGCAGTACTTC,CASSHGYEQYF
TRBJ1-1,once,TRBV7-3,NA,TGTGCCAGCAGCTGGGGACTGTACACTGAAGCTTTCTTT,CASSWGLYTEAFF
TRBJ1-6,NA,TRBV5-6,NA,TGTGCCAGCAGCTTGGCCGACAGAGAGAATTCACCCCTCCACTTT,CASSLADRENSPLHF
TRBJ1-5,NA,TRBV5-8,TRBD1,TGTGCCAGCAGCTTGGGGTGGGGGACAGCTAATCAGCCCCAGCATTTT,CASSLGWGTANQPQHF
TRBJ1-2,NA,TRBV29-1,NA,TGCAGCGTTGGAAAGGGGCCGGGCTACACCTTC,CSVGKGPGYTF
TRBJ1-4,NA,TRBV5-1,TRBD1,TGCGCCAGCAGGGCAGGGGGCGATGAAAAACTGTTTTTT,CASRAGGDEKLFF
TRBJ2-2,NA,TRBV11-2,TRBD2,TGTGCCAGCAGAGGGCTAGCGGGAGTATCCGGGGAGCTGTTTTTT,CASRGLAGVSGELFF
TRBJ1-1,NA,TRBV11-2,TRBD1,TGTGCCAGCAGCTTAGAAAGGGGGCGCGGCACTGAAGCTTTCTTT,CASSLERGRGTEAFF
TRBJ1-5,NA,TRBV7-2,NA,TGTGCCAGCAGCTTACGTAGCAATCAGCCCCAGCATTTT,CASSLRSNQPQHF
TRBJ2-4,NA,TRBV4-1,NA,TGCGCCAGCAGCCAAGAGCAGGCGAGGAGGGACAACATTCAGTACTTC,CASSQEQARRDNIQYF
TRBJ2-3,NA,TRBV9,NA,TGTGCCAGCAGCTTCGGACAGACAGATACGCAGTATTTT,CASSFGQTDTQYF
TRBJ2-5,NA,TRBV11-2,NA,TGTGCCAGCAGCTTAACCCTGACAGAGATTCAAGAGACCCAGTACTTC,CASSLTLTEIQETQYF
TRBJ1-1,NA,TRBV5-5,TRBD1,TGTGCCAGCAGCTTCTCCGGGACAGGGGCGGAAGCTTTCTTT,CASSFSGTGAEAFF
TRBJ2-2,NA,TRBV7-9,TRBD1,TGTGCCAGCAGCTTAAGACAGGGAGACACCGGGGAGCTGTTTTTT,CASSLRQGDTGELFF
TRBJ1-2,once,TRBV24-1,TRBD1,TGTGCCACCAGTGAGGCAGGGGGCTCTAACTATGGCTACACCTTC,CATSEAGGSNYGYTF
TRBJ2-1,NA,TRBV5-4,TRBD2,TGTGCCAGCAGCCGGGGACTAGCGGAGACCCTGAGCTCCTACAATGAGCAGTTCTTC,CASSRGLAETLSSYNEQFF
TRBJ1-3,once,TRBV5-6,NA,TGTGCCAGCAGCTGGGGCTCGGGTCCGAGCTCTGGAAACACCATATATTTT,CASSWGSGPSSGNTIYF
TRBJ2-7,NA,TRBV5-1,TRBD1,TGCGCCAGCAGCTTGGTGGTTCCCGGGACAGGGGTTCTCGAGCAGTACTTC,CASSLVVPGTGVLEQYF
TRBJ1-1,NA,TRBV5-1,TRBD1,TGCGCCAGCAGCATCAACAGGGGGGTAAACACTGAAGCTTTCTTT,CASSINRGVNTEAFF
TRBJ1-4,NA,TRBV5-1,NA,TGCGCCAGCAGCCTGGCGGGCGGGGGGGAAAAACTGTTTTTT,CASSLAGGGEKLFF
TRBJ1-5,NA,TRBV7-9,NA,TGTGCCAGCAGCTTTGACAGTAGCAATCAGCCCCAGCATTTT,CASSFDSSNQPQHF
TRBJ1-5,few,TRBV7-9,NA,TGTGCCAGCAGCTCCGACAGTAGCAATCAGCCCCAGCATTTT,CASSSDSSNQPQHF
TRBJ1-4,NA,TRBV20-1,TRBD1,TGCAGTGCTAGTCCCCGACAGGGCCACAAGCTGTTTTTT,CSASPRQGHKLFF
TRBJ1-2,NA,TRBV7-3,TRBD1,TGTGCCAGCAGCTTAATGGGGATGACAGGGTTAGGTGGCTACACCTTC,CASSLMGMTGLGGYTF
TRBJ1-5,NA,TRBV27,TRBD1,TGTGCCAGCAGCCCCGGGACAGGGCGGCAGGGGGGGCCCCAGCATTTT,CASSPGTGRQGGPQHF
TRBJ2-1,once,TRBV18,TRBD2,TGTGCCAGCTCACCAGCTAGCGGAGTCTACAATGAGCAGTTCTTC,CASSPASGVYNEQFF
TRBJ2-1,NA,TRBV11-2,TRBD2,TGTGCCAGCAGCCCACAGCGGGGGGCCTACAATGAGCAGTTCTTC,CASSPQRGAYNEQFF